This T cell receptor beta chain stems from a study of vaccination effects on CD4 cells after COVID-19. Study information: The second dose preceded post-vaccine samples by a median of 72 days.

Antigen-specific CD4+ T cell clonotypes were called by their expansion after viral peptide-pool culture in ViraFEST. At the end of over 8 days of culture, CD4+ T cells were isolated. As their vaccination, participants received two doses of either BNT162b2 or mRNA-1273. Vaccine recipients had no previous SARS-CoV-2 infection; their nucleocapsid antibodies were negative. It was on days 3 and 7 that half the medium was replaced with IL-2 medium. As regards this clone: Antigen specificity is unknown.

TCRdb's copy holds only in-frame clones and misses some; the assay was immunoSEQ multiplex PCR. This sample has 60,000 to 85,000 clones; around 70% occur once, and the top ten carry 1.5% to 1.8%. The source material was CD4+ T cells from PBMCs cultured with HCoV-229E spike peptides, sampled after COVID-19 vaccination. The receptor's source is a human donor who received a COVID-19 vaccine.

The CDR3 DNA sequence: TGTGCCAGTAGTAGAAGGGGACAGGAGCGGATTCAGTACTTC. Amino acid sequence: CASSRRGQERIQYF. The V and J genes are TRBV19 and TRBJ2-4; 8 bases line up with TRBD1. CDR1 is LNHDA and CDR2 is SQIVND in the germline V gene (reference sequence). The CDR3 has 14 residues. Trimming cost V 4 bases and J 10 bases; bases outside gene matches: 9.